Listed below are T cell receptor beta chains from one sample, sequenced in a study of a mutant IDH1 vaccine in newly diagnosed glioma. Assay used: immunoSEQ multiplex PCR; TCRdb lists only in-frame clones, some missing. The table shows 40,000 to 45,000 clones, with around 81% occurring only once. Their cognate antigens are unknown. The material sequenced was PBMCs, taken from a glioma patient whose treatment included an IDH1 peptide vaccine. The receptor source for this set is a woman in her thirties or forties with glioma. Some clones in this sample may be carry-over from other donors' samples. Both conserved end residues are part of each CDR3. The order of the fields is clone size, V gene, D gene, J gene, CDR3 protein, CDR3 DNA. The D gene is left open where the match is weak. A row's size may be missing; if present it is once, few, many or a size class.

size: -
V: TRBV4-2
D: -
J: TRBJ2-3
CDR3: CASSLTSGDTQYF
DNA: TGTGCCAGCAGCCTAACTTCGGGAGATACGCAGTATTTT

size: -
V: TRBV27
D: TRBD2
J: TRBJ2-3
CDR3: CASSSLTSGGAADTQYF
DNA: TGTGCCAGCAGTTCTCTGACTAGCGGGGGGGCAGCAGATACGCAGTATTTT

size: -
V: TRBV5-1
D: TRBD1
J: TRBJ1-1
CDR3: CASSSKQGWAEAFF
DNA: TGCGCCAGCAGCTCGAAACAGGGGTGGGCTGAAGCTTTCTTT

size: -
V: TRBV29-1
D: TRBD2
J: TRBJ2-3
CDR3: CSVLALSGSNADTQYF
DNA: TGCAGCGTCTTAGCCCTTAGCGGGAGTAACGCAGATACGCAGTATTTT

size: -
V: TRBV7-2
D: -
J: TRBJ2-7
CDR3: CASSRDPQSSYEQYF
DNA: TGTGCCAGCAGCCGGGACCCCCAGAGCTCCTACGAGCAGTACTTC

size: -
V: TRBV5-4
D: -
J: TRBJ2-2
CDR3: CASSLATDTGELFF
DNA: TGTGCCAGCAGCTTGGCCACAGACACCGGGGAGCTGTTTTTT

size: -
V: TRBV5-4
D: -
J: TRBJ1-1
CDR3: CASSLVTGGDTEAFF
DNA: TGTGCCAGCAGCTTGGTGACAGGTGGAGACACTGAAGCTTTCTTT

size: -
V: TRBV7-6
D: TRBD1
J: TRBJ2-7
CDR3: CASSLNQGGQGIHPSSYEQYF
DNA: TGTGCCAGCAGCTTAAATCAAGGGGGACAGGGAATACATCCTAGCTCCTACGAGCAGTACTTC

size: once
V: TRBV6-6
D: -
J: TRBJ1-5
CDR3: CASSYGGRLDQPQHF
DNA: TGTGCCAGCAGTTACGGGGGGCGCTTAGATCAGCCCCAGCATTTT

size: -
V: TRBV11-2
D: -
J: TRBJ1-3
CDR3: CASSSGWDTIYF
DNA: TGTGCCAGCAGCTCGGGGTGGGACACCATATATTTT

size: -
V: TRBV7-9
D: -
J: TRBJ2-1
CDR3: CASSRGSDNEQFF
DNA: TGTGCCAGCAGCCGAGGGTCGGACAATGAGCAGTTCTTC

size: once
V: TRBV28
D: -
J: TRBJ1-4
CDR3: CASSTGTALLGVFF
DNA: TGTGCCAGCTCGACCGGGACGGCTCTTTTAGGTGTGTTTTTT

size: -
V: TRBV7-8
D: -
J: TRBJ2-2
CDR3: CASSPSWGATGELFF
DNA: TGTGCCAGCAGCCCATCGTGGGGGGCCACCGGGGAGCTGTTTTTT

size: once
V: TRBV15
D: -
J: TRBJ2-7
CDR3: CATSRDIEQSTTGEQYF
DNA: TGTGCCACCAGCAGAGATATTGAACAGTCCACCACCGGCGAGCAGTACTTC

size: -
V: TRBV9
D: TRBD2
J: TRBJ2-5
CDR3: CASSALAGSFQETQYF
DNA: TGTGCCAGCAGCGCCCTAGCGGGGAGCTTCCAAGAGACCCAGTACTTC

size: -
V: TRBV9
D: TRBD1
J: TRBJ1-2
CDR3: CASSGLWTGSGYTF
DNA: TGTGCCAGCAGCGGACTTTGGACAGGAAGCGGCTACACCTTC

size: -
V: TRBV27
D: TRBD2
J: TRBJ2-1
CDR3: CASKEFLTGGVSYNEQFF
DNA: TGTGCCAGCAAAGAGTTCCTAACGGGAGGTGTATCCTACAATGAGCAGTTCTTC

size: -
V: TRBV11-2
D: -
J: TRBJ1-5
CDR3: CASSFTPNQPQHF
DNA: TGTGCCAGCAGCTTCACCCCTAATCAGCCCCAGCATTTT

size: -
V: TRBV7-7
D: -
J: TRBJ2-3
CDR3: CASSLGRDTDTQYF
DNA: TGTGCTAGCAGCTTAGGGCGGGACACAGATACGCAGTATTTT

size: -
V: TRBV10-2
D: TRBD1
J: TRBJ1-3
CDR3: CASTEAGTGGGNTIYF
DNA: TGCGCCAGCACCGAGGCCGGGACAGGGGGTGGAAACACCATATATTTT

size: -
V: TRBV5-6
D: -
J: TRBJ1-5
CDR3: CASSFGGRPQHF
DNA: TGTGCCAGCAGCTTTGGGGGGCGGCCCCAGCATTTT

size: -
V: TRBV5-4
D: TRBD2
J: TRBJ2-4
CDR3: CASSLGSGGPGTVNIQYF
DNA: TGTGCCAGCAGCTTGGGTAGCGGGGGGCCGGGAACTGTGAACATTCAGTACTTC

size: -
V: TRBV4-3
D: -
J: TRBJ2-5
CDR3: CASSQMGQAGSSQYF
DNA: TGCGCCAGCAGCCAAATGGGGCAGGCCGGGTCGTCCCAGTACTTC

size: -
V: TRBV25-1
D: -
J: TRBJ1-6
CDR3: CASRRSGAATPLHF
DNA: TGTGCCAGCAGGAGGAGCGGGGCGGCGACCCCCCTCCACTTT

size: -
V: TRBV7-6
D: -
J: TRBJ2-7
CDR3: CASSLDRTTYEQYF
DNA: TGTGCCAGCAGCCTCGACAGGACGACCTACGAGCAGTACTTC

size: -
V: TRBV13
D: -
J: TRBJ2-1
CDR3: CASSLGWAGSYNEQFF
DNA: TGTGCCAGCAGCTTAGGGTGGGCGGGGTCCTACAATGAGCAGTTCTTC

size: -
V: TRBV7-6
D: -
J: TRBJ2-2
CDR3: CASRGALTGELFF
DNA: TGTGCCAGCCGCGGAGCCCTAACCGGGGAGCTGTTTTTT

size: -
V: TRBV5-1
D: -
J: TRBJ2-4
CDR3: CASSLAVLGNIQYF
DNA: TGCGCCAGCAGCTTGGCTGTACTCGGGAACATTCAGTACTTC

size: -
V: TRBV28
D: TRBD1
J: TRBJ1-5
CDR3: CASRSQGAGQIYQPQHF
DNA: TGTGCCAGCCGGTCCCAGGGGGCAGGGCAGATCTATCAGCCCCAGCATTTT